Following are 23 T cell receptor beta chains from one sample sequenced in a study of human T cells and chemical hapten exposure. From the RACE reads, TCRdb called clonotypes with MiXCR, one entry per CDR3 protein. Of a few hundred thousand distinct CDR3 sequences listed, about 6% are singletons. Time point reported: patch test 2, 6 weeks after DPC sensitization. Treatment reported: therapeutic diphenylcyclopropenone sensitization with weekly scalp DPC. The sample consisted of whole blood, taken in connection with sensitization to the hapten diphenylcyclopropenone (DPC). The receptors originated from a woman younger than 30 with alopecia areata. Some clones in this sample may be carry-over from other donors' samples.

This sequence joins TRBV7-9 and TRBJ1-3; 8 bases match TRBD1. J lost 0 bases, V lost 4 bases, and 5 bases had no gene match. CDR3 length: 16 amino acids. Per germline, CDR1 SEHNR and CDR2 FQNEAQ (reference sequence). CDR3 bases: TGTGCCAGCAGCTACCGACAGGGGAGCTCTGGAAACACCATATATTTT. It encodes CASSYRQGSSGNTIYF.

This clonotype was recorded at least ten times. The chain combines TRBV12-3 or TRBV12-4 with TRBJ1-4; no clear D. V was trimmed by 3 bases and J by 0 bases, leaving 8 bases between them. The CDR3 covers 15 residues. This CDR3 is CASSFDPATNEKLFF. CDR3 bases: TGTGCCAGCAGTTTTGACCCAGCAACTAATGAAAAACTGTTTTTT.

The chain has TRBV7-6 and TRBJ1-3; a possible D gene is TRBD1 (5 bases). The CDR3 has 14 residues. The V and J ends lost 5 bases and 9 bases respectively, with 17 bases between them. CDR1 is SGHVS, CDR2 FNYEAQ, per germline. The CDR3 coding sequence is TGTGCCAGCAGCCTCGAGGAAACAGGCGGCACCATATATTTT. Its translation is CASSLEETGGTIYF.

In its sample, this clonotype was seen many times. The chain recombines TRBV6-5 with TRBJ1-6; D not certain. V was pared by 0 bases and J by 5 bases, with 11 bases between. CDR3 size: 16 residues. The V gene's germline CDR1 is MNHEY and CDR2 SVGAGI. The CDR3 nucleotides read TGTGCCAGCAGTTACTCAGTCGGTGGACATAATTCACCCCTCCACTTT. Amino acids: CASSYSVGGHNSPLHF.

This clonotype showed up many times. V gene TRBV7-3 combines with J gene TRBJ1-2; unclear D gene. Trimming shortened V by 5 bases and J by 6 bases, and 13 bases separated the two germline ends. The CDR3 runs 13 residues. Looked up from germline, CDR1 is SGHTA and CDR2 is FQGTGA. The CDR3 reads CASSLGSENGYTF. For the CDR3, the DNA is TGTGCCAGCAGCCTAGGATCGGAAAATGGCTACACCTTC.

This clonotype came up many times. The chain recombines TRBV12-3 or TRBV12-4 with TRBJ1-4; 10 bases agree with TRBD1. CDR3 length: 14 residues. The trim removed 5 bases at V and 8 bases at J, leaving 5 bases unmatched. The CDR3 sequence: CASSAGTGEEKLFF. The CDR3 DNA reads TGTGCCAGCAGTGCCGGGACAGGGGAGGAAAAACTGTTTTTT.

Ten or more counts support this clonotype. V is TRBV24-1 and J is TRBJ1-1; D is undetermined. V gave up 4 bases and J gave up 3 bases, with 8 bases separating them. Per germline, CDR1 KGHDR and CDR2 SFDVKD. This CDR3 has 13 amino acids. The CDR3, as DNA: TGTGCCACCAGTGAAACAGATTACACTGAAGCTTTCTTT. Its protein is CATSETDYTEAFF.

This clonotype was observed a few times. The rearrangement uses TRBV7-2 and TRBJ2-1, with 7 bases fitting TRBD2. V lost 6 bases, J lost 4 bases, and 6 bases stayed unmatched. The V gene's germline CDR1 is SGHTA and CDR2 FQGNSA. The CDR3 has 14 amino acids. The CDR3 bases are TGTGCCAGCAGGGAGAGCGGGGCTTACAATGAGCAGTTCTTC. Its translation: CASRESGAYNEQFF.

This clonotype was observed a few times. This chain uses TRBV6-1 with TRBJ2-3, with 9 bases that match TRBD2. V lost 8 bases and J lost 4; bases outside the gene matches: 7. CDR1 and CDR2 from the germline V gene are MNHNS and SASEGT. CDR3 length equals 14 residues. CDR3: CASQAGGPADTQYF. DNA for the CDR3: TGTGCCAGCCAGGCGGGGGGGCCGGCAGATACGCAGTATTTT.

The V call is TRBV7-9, the J call TRBJ2-1, with D maybe TRBD2 (5 bases). CDR3 length: 15 residues. Germline CDR1 SEHNR, CDR2 FQNEAQ (reference sequence). V was clipped by 4 bases and J by 0 bases, with 10 bases between them. CDR3 in amino acids: CASSSPGSSYNEQFF. The CDR3 coding sequence is TGTGCCAGCAGCTCCCCGGGGAGCTCCTACAATGAGCAGTTCTTC.

This clonotype was recorded many times. The chain recombines TRBV5-1 with TRBJ2-1; D gene uncertain. The V gene's germline CDR1 is SGHRS and CDR2 YFSETQ. The V gene lost 1 base and the J gene lost 8 bases, with 7 bases spanning the gap. The CDR3 covers 12 residues. The CDR3 sequence: CASSLSFDEQFF. The CDR3, as DNA: TGCGCCAGCAGCTTGTCGTTCGATGAGCAGTTCTTC.

The table lists this clonotype with a count of one. Since the CDR3 does not end with the conserved phenylalanine or tryptophan, this likely comes from a read error. The chain employs TRBV5-6 and TRBJ2-4; D might be TRBD2 (6 bases). This CDR3 has 13 amino acids. Looked up from germline, CDR1 is SGHDT and CDR2 is YYEEEE. The V end lost 5 bases, the J end lost 8 bases, and 14 bases lay between the germline ends. The CDR3 loop reads CASSAGSSHIQYL. The CDR3 DNA reads as TGTGCCAGCAGTGCGGGGAGTTCCCACATTCAGTACCTC.

This clonotype was seen ten or more times. This sequence joins TRBV20-1 and TRBJ2-3; 14 bases are shared with TRBD2. Germline V gene lookup returns CDR1 DFQATT and CDR2 SNEGSKA (reference sequence). This CDR3 is 16 amino acids long. The trim removed 2 bases at V and 4 bases at J, leaving 5 bases unmatched. As DNA, the CDR3 is TGCAGTGCTAGACGGACTAGCGGGGGGCCCCCAGATACGCAGTATTTT. This sequence encodes CSARRTSGGPPDTQYF.

The V call is TRBV6-2 or TRBV6-3, the J call TRBJ2-1, with TRBD2 matching 7 bases. The V segment lost 5 bases and the J segment 8 bases; nucleotides outside the gene matches: 21. The CDR3 has 18 amino acids. The V gene's germline CDR1 is MNHEY and CDR2 SVGEGT. CDR3 DNA: TGTGCCAGCAGTCAACGGCCCTCCGGCGGGGGACCTATGGATGAGCAGTTCTTC. Protein: CASSQRPSGGGPMDEQFF.

This clonotype occurred a few times. J is TRBJ2-5 and V is TRBV4-2; D possibly corresponds to TRBD2 (5 bases). Trimming pared 4 bases from V and 2 bases from J, leaving 11 bases between. The CDR3 extends over 14 amino acids. Germline lookup yields CDR1 LGHNA and CDR2 YNFKEQ. The CDR3 DNA reads as TGTGCCAGCAGCCGAGCTAGCAATCAAGAGACCCAGTACTTC. Its translation: CASSRASNQETQYF.

This clonotype was seen only a few times. The chain employs TRBV6-6 and TRBJ2-7; TRBD2 is a possible D gene (6 bases). The CDR3 contains 16 residues. Germline loops: CDR1 MNHNY, CDR2 SVGAGI (reference sequence). V was shortened by 0 bases and J by 5 bases, with 17 bases between the two germline ends. The CDR3: CASSYSGGSFGDEQYF. CDR3 DNA: TGTGCCAGCAGTTACTCGGGAGGCAGTTTCGGGGACGAGCAGTACTTC.

This clonotype showed up just a few times. In this CDR3 the conserved last residue, phenylalanine or tryptophan, is missing, so a read error is likely. The chain has TRBV5-4 and TRBJ2-3; no reliable D call. Germline-derived CDR1 and CDR2 are SGHNT and YYREEE (reference sequence). V lost 3 bases to trimming and J lost 6 bases, with 14 bases between them. The CDR3 contains 14 residues. The CDR3 nucleotides are TGTGCCAGCAGCTCTCTTAGTCCTGCGGATACGCAGTATTCT. Protein sequence: CASSSLSPADTQYS.

Comment on this clonotype: Its ends do not fully match the called genes, so a read error is possible. The rearrangement links TRBV12-3 or TRBV12-4 to TRBJ2-7; D unresolved. The CDR3 has 14 residues. CDR3 amino acids: CASSVAKVPYEQYF. CDR3 DNA: TGTGCCAGCAGTGTAGCAAAAGTCCCCTACGAGCAGTACTTC.

There are many counts of this clonotype. The V gene is TRBV7-3, the J gene TRBJ1-1; no definite D call. Germline loops: CDR1 SGHTA, CDR2 FQGTGA. CDR3 size: 14 residues. V was cut by 3 bases and J by 1 base, with 9 bases left in between. The CDR3 nucleotides are TGTGCCAGCAGCTTGGGCAACCAGAACACTGAAGCTTTCTTT. This codes for CASSLGNQNTEAFF.

This clonotype was seen a few times. This CDR3 reads CSARGRSGANVLTF. The CDR3 coding sequence is TGCAGTGCTAGAGGCCGGTCTGGGGCCAACGTCCTGACTTTC. The chain carries TRBV20-1 and TRBJ2-6; D not resolved. The CDR3 is 14 residues long. Trimming removed 1 base at V and 1 base at J, with 5 bases between. Germline V gene sequence: CDR1 DFQATT, CDR2 SNEGSKA (reference sequence).

The chain joins TRBV9 to TRBJ1-5; maybe TRBD1 (5 bases). The V and J ends lost 3 bases and 5 bases respectively, with 12 bases between them. The CDR3 length is 14 residues. Per the germline V gene, CDR1 is SGDLS and CDR2 is YYNGEE. This chain's CDR3 is CASSGRGGDQPQHF. The CDR3 nucleotides read TGTGCCAGCAGCGGGAGGGGCGGGGATCAGCCCCAGCATTTT.

The V call is TRBV5-5, the J call TRBJ2-7; D call uncertain. The germline V gene has CDR1 SGHKS and CDR2 YYEKEE (reference sequence). V dropped 0 bases and J dropped 5 bases, with 15 bases sitting between them. The CDR3 has 15 amino acids. The CDR3 bases are TGTGCCAGCAGCTTGGAAGCCAGGCGCTCGGACGAGCAGTACTTC. This gives the protein CASSLEARRSDEQYF. Looking up the rest from reference TRBV5-5 and TRBJ2-7 gives the full variable domain: DAGVTQSPTHLIKTRGQQVTLRCSPISGHKSVSWYQQVLGQGPQFIFQYYEKEERGRGNFPDRFSARQFPNYSSELNVNALLLGDSALYLCASSLEARRSDEQYFGPGTRLTVT.

This clonotype was seen repeatedly, ten times or more. The genes are TRBV5-1 and TRBJ1-1, with D perhaps TRBD1 (6 bases). V lost 2 bases, J lost 2 bases, and 10 bases lay in between. The CDR3 has 14 amino acids. CDR1 is SGHRS and CDR2 is YFSETQ in the germline V gene. The CDR3 bases are TGCGCCAGCAGCTTTGGGGGGCGAAACACTGAAGCTTTCTTT. It yields the protein CASSFGGRNTEAFF.